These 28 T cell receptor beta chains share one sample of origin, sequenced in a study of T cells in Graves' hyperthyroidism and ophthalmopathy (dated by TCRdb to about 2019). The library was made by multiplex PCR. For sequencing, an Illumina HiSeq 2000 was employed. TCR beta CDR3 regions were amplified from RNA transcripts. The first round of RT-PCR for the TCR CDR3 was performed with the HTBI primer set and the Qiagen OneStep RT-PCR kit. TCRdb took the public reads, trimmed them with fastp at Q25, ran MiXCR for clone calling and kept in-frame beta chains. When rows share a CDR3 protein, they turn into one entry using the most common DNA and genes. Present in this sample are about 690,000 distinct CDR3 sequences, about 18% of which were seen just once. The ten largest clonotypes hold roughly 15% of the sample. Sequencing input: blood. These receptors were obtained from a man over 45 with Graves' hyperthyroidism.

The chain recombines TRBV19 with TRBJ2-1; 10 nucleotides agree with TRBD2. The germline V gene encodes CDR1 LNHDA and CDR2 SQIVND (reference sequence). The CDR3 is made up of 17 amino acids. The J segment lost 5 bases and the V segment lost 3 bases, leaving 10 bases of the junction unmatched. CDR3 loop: CASSIFARTSGHNEQFF. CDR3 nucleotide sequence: TGTGCCAGTAGTATTTTTGCTCGGACTAGCGGACACAATGAGCAGTTCTTC.

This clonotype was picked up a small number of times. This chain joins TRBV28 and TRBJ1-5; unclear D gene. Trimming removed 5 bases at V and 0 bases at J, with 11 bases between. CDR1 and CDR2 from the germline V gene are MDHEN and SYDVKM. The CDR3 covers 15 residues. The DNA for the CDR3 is TGTGCCAGCAGTCCCGACTTATATAGCAATCAGCCCCAGCATTTT. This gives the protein CASSPDLYSNQPQHF.

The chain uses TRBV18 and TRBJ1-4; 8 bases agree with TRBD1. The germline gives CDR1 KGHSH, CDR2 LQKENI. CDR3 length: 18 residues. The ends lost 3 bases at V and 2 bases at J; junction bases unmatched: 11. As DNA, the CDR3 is TGTGCCAGCTCACCCCTCGCCCAGGGGGCGGCTACTAATGAAAAACTGTTTTTT. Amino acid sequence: CASSPLAQGAATNEKLFF.

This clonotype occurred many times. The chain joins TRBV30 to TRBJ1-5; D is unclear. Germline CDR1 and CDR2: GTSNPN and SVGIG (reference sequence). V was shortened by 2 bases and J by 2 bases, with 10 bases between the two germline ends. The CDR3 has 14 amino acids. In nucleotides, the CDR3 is TGTGCCTGGAGTTTAGGGTCAGGCAATCAGCCCCAGCATTTT. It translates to CAWSLGSGNQPQHF.

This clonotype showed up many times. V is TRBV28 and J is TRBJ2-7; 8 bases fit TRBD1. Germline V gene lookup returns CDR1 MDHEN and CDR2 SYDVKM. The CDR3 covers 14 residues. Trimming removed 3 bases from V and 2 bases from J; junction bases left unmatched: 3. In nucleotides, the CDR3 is TGTGCCAGCAGTTTGGACAGGGAGGCCTACGAGCAGTACTTC. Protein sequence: CASSLDREAYEQYF.

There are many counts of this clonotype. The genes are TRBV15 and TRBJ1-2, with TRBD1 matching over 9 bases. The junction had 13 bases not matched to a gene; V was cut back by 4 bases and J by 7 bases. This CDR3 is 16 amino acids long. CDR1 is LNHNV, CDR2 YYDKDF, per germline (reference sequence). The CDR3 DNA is TGTGCCACCAGCAAACCGGGACAGGGTGCGATGAGTGGCTACACCTTC. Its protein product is CATSKPGQGAMSGYTF.

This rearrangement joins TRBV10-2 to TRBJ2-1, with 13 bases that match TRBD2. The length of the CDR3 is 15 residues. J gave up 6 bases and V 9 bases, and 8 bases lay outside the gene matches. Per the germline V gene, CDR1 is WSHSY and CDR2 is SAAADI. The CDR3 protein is CASLPGLAGLNEQFF. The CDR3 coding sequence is TGCGCCAGTCTACCGGGACTAGCGGGACTCAATGAGCAGTTCTTC.

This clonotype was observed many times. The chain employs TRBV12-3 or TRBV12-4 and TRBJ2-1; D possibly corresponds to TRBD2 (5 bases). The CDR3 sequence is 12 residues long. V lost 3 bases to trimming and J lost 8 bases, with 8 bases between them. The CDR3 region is CASSFGEDEQFF. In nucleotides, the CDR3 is TGTGCCAGCAGTTTCGGGGAAGATGAGCAGTTCTTC.

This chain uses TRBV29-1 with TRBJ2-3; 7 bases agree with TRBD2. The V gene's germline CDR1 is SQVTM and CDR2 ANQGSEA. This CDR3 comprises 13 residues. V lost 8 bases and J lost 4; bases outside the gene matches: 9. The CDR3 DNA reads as TGCAGCCTCGGGGAGGGAAGTCCAGATACGCAGTATTTT. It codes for CSLGEGSPDTQYF.

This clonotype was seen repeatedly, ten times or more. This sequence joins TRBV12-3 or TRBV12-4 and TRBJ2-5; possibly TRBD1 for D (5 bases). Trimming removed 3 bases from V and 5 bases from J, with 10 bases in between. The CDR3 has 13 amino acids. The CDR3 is CASSFLGAETQYF. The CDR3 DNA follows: TGTGCCAGCAGTTTCCTTGGGGCGGAGACCCAGTACTTC.

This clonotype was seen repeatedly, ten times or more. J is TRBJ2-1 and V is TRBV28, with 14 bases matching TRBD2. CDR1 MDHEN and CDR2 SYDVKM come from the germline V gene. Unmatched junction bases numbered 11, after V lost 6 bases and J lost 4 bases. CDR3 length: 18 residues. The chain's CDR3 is CASRQKGGLAGEYNEQFF. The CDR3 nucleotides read TGTGCCAGCAGACAAAAAGGGGGACTAGCGGGAGAGTACAATGAGCAGTTCTTC. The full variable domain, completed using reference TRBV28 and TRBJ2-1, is DVKVTQSSRYLVKRTGEKVFLECVQDMDHENMFWYRQDPGLGLRLIYFSYDVKMKEKGDIPEGYSVSREKKERFSLILESASTNQTSMYLCASRQKGGLAGEYNEQFFGPGTRLTVL.

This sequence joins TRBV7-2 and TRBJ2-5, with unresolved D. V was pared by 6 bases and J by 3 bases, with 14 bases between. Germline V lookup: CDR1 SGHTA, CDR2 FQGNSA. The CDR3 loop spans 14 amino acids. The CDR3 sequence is CASSLTPNKETQYF. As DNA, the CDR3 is TGTGCCAGCAGTTTAACACCGAATAAAGAGACCCAGTACTTC. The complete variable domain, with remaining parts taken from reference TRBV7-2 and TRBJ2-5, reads GAGVSQSPSNKVTEKGKDVELRCDPISGHTALYWYRQSLGQGLEFLIYFQGNSAPDKSGLPSDRFSAERTGGSVSTLTIQRTQQEDSAVYLCASSLTPNKETQYFGPGTRLLVL.

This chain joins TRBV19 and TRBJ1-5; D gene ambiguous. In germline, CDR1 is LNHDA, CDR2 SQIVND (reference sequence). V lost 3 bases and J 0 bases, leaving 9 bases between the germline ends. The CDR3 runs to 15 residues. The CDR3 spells CASSMKQGSNQPQHF. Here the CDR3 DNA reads TGTGCCAGTAGTATGAAACAAGGTAGCAATCAGCCCCAGCATTTT.

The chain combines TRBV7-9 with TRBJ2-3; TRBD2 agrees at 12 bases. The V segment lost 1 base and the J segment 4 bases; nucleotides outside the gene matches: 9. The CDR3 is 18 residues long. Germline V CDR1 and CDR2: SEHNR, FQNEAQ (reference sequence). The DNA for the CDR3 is TGTGCCAGCAGCTTAGGGCTAGCGGGAGGGCCCCTCGCAGATACGCAGTATTTT. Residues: CASSLGLAGGPLADTQYF.

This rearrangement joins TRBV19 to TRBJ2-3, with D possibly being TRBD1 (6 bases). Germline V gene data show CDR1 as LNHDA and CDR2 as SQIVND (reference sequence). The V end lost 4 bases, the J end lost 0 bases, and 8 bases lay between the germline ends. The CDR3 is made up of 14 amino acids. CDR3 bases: TGTGCCAGTAGTAAAGGGGGAAGCACAGATACGCAGTATTTT. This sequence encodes CASSKGGSTDTQYF. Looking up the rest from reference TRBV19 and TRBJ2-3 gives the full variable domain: DGGITQSPKYLFRKEGQNVTLSCEQNLNHDAMYWYRQDPGQGLRLIYYSQIVNDFQKGDIAEGYSVSREKKESFPLTVTSAQKNPTAFYLCASSKGGSTDTQYFGPGTRLTVL.

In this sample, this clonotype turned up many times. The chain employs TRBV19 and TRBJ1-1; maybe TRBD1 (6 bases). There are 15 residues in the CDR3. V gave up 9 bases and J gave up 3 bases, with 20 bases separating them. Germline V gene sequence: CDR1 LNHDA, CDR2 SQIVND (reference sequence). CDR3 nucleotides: TGTGCCAGCAGGGGACAAAGGGTCACGGACACTGAAGCTTTCTTT. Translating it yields CASRGQRVTDTEAFF.

DNA of the CDR3: TGTGCCAGCTCACCTACCTGGGACAGGGGGCAAAATGAGCAGTTCTTC. Its translation: CASSPTWDRGQNEQFF. This chain uses TRBV18 with TRBJ2-1; 12 positions agree with TRBD1. The V segment lost 3 bases and the J segment 7 bases; nucleotides outside the gene matches: 7. Germline lookup yields CDR1 KGHSH and CDR2 LQKENI. This CDR3 is built from 16 residues.

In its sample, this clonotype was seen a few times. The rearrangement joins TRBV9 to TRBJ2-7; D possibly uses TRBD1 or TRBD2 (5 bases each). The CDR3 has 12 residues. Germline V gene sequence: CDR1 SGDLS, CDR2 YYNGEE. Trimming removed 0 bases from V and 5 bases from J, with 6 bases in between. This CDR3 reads CASSVGDDEQYF. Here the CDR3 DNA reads TGTGCCAGCAGCGTAGGGGACGACGAGCAGTACTTC.

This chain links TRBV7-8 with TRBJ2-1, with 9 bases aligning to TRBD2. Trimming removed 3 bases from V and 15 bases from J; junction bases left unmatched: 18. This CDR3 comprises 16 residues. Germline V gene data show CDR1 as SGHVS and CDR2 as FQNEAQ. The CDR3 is CASSFNPRLADNKGFF. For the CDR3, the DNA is TGTGCCAGCAGCTTCAACCCAAGACTAGCGGATAACAAAGGGTTCTTC.

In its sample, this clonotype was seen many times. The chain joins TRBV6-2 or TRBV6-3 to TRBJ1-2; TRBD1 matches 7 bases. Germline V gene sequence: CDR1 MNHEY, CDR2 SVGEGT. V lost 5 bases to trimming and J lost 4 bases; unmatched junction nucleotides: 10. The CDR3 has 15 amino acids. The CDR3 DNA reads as TGTGCCAGCAGTACGGACAGGACCGACTTCTATGGCTACACCTTC. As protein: CASSTDRTDFYGYTF.

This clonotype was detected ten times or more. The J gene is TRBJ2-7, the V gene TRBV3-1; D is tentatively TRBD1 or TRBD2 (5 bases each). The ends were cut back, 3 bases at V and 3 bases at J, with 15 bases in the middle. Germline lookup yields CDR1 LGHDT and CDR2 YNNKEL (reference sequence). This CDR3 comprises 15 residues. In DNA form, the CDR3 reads TGTGCCAGCAGCCAGTACCCGGGACGTGGCTACGAGCAGTACTTC. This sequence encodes CASSQYPGRGYEQYF.

The DNA of the CDR3 is TGCGCCAGCAGCCTCACTAGCGGGAGATCATCCGAGCAGTACTTC. This encodes CASSLTSGRSSEQYF. The J gene is TRBJ2-7, the V gene TRBV4-1, with 11 positions matching TRBD2. V lost 4 bases, J lost 6 bases, and 8 bases stayed unmatched. Germline CDR1 MGHRA, CDR2 YSYEKL. CDR3 size: 15 residues.

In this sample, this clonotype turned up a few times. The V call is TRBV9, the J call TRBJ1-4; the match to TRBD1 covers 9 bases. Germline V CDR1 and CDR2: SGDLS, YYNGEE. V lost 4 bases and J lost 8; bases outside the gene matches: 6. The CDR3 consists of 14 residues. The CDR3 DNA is TGTGCCAGCAGCTCCCGGACAGGGGAGGAAAAACTGTTTTTT. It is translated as CASSSRTGEEKLFF.

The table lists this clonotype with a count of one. CDR3 in amino acids: CSARGPVEGTEAFF. CDR3 DNA sequence: TGCAGTGCTAGAGGACCAGTTGAAGGTACTGAAGCTTTCTTT. V usage is TRBV20-1 and J usage is TRBJ1-1; D is uncertain. This CDR3 comprises 14 residues. V was trimmed by 1 base and J by 5 bases, leaving 14 bases between them. Looked up from germline, CDR1 is DFQATT and CDR2 is SNEGSKA (reference sequence).

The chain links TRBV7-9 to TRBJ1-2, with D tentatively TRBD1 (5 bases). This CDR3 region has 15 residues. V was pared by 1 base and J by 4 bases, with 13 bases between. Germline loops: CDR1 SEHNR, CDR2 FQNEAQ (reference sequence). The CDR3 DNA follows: TGTGCCAGCAGCTTAGTCGGGGCAGGGCCCTATGGCTACACCTTC. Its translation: CASSLVGAGPYGYTF.

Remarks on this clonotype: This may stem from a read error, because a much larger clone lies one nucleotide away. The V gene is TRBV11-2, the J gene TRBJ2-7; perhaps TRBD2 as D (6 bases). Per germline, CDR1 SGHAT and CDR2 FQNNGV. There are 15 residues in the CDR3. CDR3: CASSLFSGTHYGQYF. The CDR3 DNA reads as TGTGCCAGCAGCTTATTTAGCGGAACCCACTACGGGCAGTACTTC.

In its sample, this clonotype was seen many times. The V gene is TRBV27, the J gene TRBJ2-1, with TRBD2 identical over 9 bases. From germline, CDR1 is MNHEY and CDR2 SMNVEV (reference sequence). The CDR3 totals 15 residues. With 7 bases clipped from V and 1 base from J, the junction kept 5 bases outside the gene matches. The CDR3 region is CASKIAGVSYNEQFF. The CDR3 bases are TGTGCCAGCAAAATAGCGGGAGTGTCCTACAATGAGCAGTTCTTC.

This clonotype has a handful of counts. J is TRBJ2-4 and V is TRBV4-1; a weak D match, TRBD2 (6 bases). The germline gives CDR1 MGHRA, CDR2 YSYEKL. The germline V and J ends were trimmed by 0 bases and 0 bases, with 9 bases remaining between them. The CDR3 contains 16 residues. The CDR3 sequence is CASSQDGGLAKNIQYF. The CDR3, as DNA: TGCGCCAGCAGCCAAGACGGGGGATTAGCCAAAAACATTCAGTACTTC.